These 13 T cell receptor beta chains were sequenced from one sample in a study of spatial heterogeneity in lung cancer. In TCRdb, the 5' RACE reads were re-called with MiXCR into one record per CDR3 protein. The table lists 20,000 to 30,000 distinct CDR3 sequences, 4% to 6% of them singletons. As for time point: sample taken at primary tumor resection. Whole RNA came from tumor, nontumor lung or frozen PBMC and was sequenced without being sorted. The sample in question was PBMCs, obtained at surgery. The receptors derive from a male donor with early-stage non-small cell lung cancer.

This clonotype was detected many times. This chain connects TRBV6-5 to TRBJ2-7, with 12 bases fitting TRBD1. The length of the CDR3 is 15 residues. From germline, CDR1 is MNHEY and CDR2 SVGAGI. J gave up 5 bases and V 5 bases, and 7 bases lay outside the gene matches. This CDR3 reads CASSNPGQGADEQYF. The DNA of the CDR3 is TGTGCCAGCAGTAATCCGGGACAGGGGGCGGACGAGCAGTACTTC.

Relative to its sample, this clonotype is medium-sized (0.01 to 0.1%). The CDR3 DNA reads as TGCAGTGCTAGAAGGGACAGTGCGGTTGGCGAGCAGTTCTTC. This translates into CSARRDSAVGEQFF. The rearrangement links TRBV20-1 to TRBJ2-1; TRBD1 agrees at 7 bases. Germline lookup yields CDR1 DFQATT and CDR2 SNEGSKA (reference sequence). The junction had 11 bases not matched to a gene; V was cut back by 2 bases and J by 10 bases. CDR3 length equals 14 residues.

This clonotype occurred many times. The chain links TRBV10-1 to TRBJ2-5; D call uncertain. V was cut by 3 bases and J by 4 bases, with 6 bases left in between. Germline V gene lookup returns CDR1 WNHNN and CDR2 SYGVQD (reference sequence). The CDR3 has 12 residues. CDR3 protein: CASSDGVETQYF. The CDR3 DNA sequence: TGCGCCAGCAGTGATGGGGTAGAGACCCAGTACTTC.

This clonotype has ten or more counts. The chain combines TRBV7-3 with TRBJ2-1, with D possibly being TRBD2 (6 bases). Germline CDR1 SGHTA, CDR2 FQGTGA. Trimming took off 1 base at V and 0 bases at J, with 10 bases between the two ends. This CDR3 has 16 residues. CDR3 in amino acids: CASSLSTSPSYNEQFF. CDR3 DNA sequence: TGTGCCAGCAGCTTAAGTACTAGCCCCTCCTACAATGAGCAGTTCTTC.

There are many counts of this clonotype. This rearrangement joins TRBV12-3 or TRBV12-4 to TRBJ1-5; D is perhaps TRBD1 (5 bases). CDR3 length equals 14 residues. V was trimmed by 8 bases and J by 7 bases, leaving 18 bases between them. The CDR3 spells CASASAGEQQPQHF. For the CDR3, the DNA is TGTGCCAGCGCCTCAGCGGGGGAGCAGCAGCCCCAGCATTTT.

The CDR3 region has the DNA TGTGCCAGCAGTTACTCGATGGCTAGCAATCAGCCCCAGCATTTT. It codes for CASSYSMASNQPQHF. The J gene is TRBJ1-5, the V gene TRBV6-6; D unclear. The germline V gene encodes CDR1 MNHNY and CDR2 SVGAGI (reference sequence). The CDR3 has 15 amino acids. The V gene lost 0 bases and the J gene lost 0 bases, with 6 bases spanning the gap.

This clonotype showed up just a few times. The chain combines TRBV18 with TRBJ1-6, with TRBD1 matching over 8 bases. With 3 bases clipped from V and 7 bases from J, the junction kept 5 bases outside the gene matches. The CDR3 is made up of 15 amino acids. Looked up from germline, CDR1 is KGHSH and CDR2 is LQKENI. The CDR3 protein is CASSPSTGVNSPLHF. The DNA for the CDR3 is TGTGCCAGCTCACCGTCGACAGGGGTGAATTCACCCCTCCACTTT.

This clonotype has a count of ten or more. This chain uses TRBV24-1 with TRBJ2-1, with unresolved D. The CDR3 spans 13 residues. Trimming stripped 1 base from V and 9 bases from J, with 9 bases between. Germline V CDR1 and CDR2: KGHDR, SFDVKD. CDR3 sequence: CATSDFRAGEQFF. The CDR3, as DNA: TGTGCCACCAGTGATTTCCGTGCCGGTGAGCAGTTCTTC.

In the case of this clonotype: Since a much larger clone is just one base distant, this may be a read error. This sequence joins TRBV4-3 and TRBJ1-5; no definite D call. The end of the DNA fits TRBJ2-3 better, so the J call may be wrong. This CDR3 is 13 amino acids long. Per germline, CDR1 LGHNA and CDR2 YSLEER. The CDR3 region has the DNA TGCGCCAGCAGCCAAGGGCCCAGTCAGCCCCAGTATTTT. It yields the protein CASSQGPSQPQYF.

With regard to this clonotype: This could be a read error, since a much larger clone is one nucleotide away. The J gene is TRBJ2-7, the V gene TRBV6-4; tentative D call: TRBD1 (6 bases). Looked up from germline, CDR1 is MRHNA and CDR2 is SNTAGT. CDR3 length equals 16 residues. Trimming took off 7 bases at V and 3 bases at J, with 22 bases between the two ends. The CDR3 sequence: CASNPRSTGLSYEQYF. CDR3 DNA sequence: TGTGCCAGCAACCCCAGATCCACAGGGCTTAGCTACGAGCAGTACTTC.

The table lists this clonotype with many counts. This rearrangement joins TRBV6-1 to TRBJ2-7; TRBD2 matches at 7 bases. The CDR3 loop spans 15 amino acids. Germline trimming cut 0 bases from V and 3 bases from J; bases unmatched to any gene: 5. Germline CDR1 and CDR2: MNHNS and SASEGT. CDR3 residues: CASSEAGGAVYEQYF. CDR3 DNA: TGTGCCAGCAGTGAAGCGGGAGGGGCAGTCTACGAGCAGTACTTC.

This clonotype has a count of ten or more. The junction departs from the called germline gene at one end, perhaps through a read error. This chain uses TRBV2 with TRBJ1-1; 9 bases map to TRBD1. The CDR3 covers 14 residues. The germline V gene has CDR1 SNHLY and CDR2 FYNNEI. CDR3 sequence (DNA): TGTGCCAGCAGTGAAGCGCTTCGTGACAGGGGGGCCTCCTTT. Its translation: CASSEALRDRGASF.

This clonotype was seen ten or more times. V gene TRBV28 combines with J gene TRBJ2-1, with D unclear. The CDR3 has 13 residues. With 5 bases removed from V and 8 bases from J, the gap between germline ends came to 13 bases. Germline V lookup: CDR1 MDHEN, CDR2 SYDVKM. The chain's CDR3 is CASSLQVKDEQFF. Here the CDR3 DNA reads TGTGCCAGCAGTCTCCAGGTGAAGGATGAGCAGTTCTTC.